This T cell receptor (beta chain) came from a study of blood T cell repertoires in COVID-19 (dated by TCRdb to 2018 to 2021). With respect to the entire study: Collaborator samples came from the United States, Italy and Spain and covered acute and convalescent phases of COVID-19. The prospective study material was composed of cDNA or gDNA derived from T cells, B-cell-depleted T cells, or PBMCs. The dataset comprised deeply sampled blood TCRbeta repertoires from subjects exposed to, actively infected with, or recovered from COVID-19. Samples were obtained from the ongoing ImmuneRACE study (first 160 participants) and from 1,000 to 1,500 subjects provided by 6 global collaborators. Where available, HLA class I and class II types were obtained from metadata supplied by the sample provider rather than from assay-based typing. The repertoires were released in a freely available public database meant as a resource for research on the immune response to SARS-CoV-2. The sample metadata nearly always contained a de-identified subject ID, COVID-19 status, age in years and sex. What the research found in general, with its limitations: The quantity of clinical and demographic metadata differed by source and by participant and was supplied without curation.

Participants in the prospective study were enrolled through a virtual design, were aged roughly 18 to 100 years, and lived in 24 United States geographic areas. Cohort assignment in the prospective study relied on participant-reported clinical history from a screening survey and a study questionnaire. In the prospective study, mobile phlebotomists collected whole blood, serum and a nasopharyngeal or oropharyngeal swab from each participant. Participants in the prospective study had the option to provide additional blood draws and questionnaires over an approximately two-month period. Prospective study blood samples were shipped either frozen or at room temperature before DNA extraction. The immunoSEQ Assay, a bias-controlled multiplex PCR, was used to amplify TCRbeta CDR3 regions from genomic DNA. In the paper's pipeline: The number of nucleated cells in each sample was estimated by amplification of reference gene primers within the assay. To quantify the absolute abundance of each unique TCRbeta CDR3 rearrangement, sequence reads were collapsed and filtered. For each sample, productive Simpson clonality was calculated as the square root of Simpson's diversity index across productive rearrangements. Sourced from immuneACCESS, this table was stored by TCRdb with only in-frame sequences that have V and J called. A share of the clones is absent; for the studies checked, an unresolved V gene accounts for under half, and the remainder has no known explanation. V, J and clone size were drawn from that table, and D and trimming were deduced from the DNA. Recorded for this sample are 120,000 to 150,000 clones; approximately 81% of them occurred a single time. The ten largest clones take up about 5.5% of the sample.

As encoded in the germline V gene (reference sequence), CDR1 is MNHEY while CDR2 is SMNVEV. From its cysteine to its phenylalanine, the CDR3 spans 17 amino acids. Just the 51-base CDR3 DNA is kept, in frame starting at base 1. V and J are truncated by 7 bases and 3 bases respectively, leaving an intervening sequence of 22 bases. Of note for this clone: It lacks a known antigen. No qualities accompany the bases; no much larger clone lies one base away.

The sequence joins TRBV27 to TRBJ2-1; no confident D gene assignment can be made. The receptor was isolated from a man in his forties with acute COVID-19. Sequencing used PBMCs or T cells enriched from blood (not recorded which). Read as DNA, the sequence is TGTGCCAGCACTTCCACGCTCCGGGTGGATAACTACAATGAGCAGTTCTTC. This codes for CASTSTLRVDNYNEQFF.